This T cell receptor beta chain comes out of a study of T cell clonality in common variable immunodeficiency. This clone was observed a handful of times. Antigen unknown. With the read ending 3 residues before the CDR3 end, the germline J gene is used to fill in that end. Reduced serum IgG, IgA and/or IgM plus specific antibody deficiency defined CVID. Equal genomic DNA amounts from CVID and control samples were sequenced. Sequencing was performed with immunoSEQ multiplex PCR; in TCRdb, only in-frame clones are kept and a portion is missing. The sample presents about 28,000 clones, none singletons. Whole-study results and caveats: Common variable immunodeficiency TCR beta sequences reportedly had fewer deletions and N-nucleotide insertions. CVID subjects had higher TCRbeta clonality than healthy controls, most marked in about a third.

V gave up 2 bases and J gave up 1 base, with 11 bases separating them. Germline V gives CDR1 MNHNS, CDR2 SASEGT. The CDR3 runs 15 residues. Sequencing used peripheral blood mononuclear cells. This chain uses TRBV6-1 with TRBJ1-1, with D possibly being TRBD1 (5 bases). The sequence was obtained from a human donor with common variable immunodeficiency. CDR3 sequence: CASSERRGSNTEAFF. The CDR3 bases that were read are TGTGCCAGCAGTGAACGGCGGGGCTCGAACACTGAA.